These T cell receptor beta chains were read from a single sample in a study of vaccination and CD4 T cells after COVID-19. TCRdb re-called the PCR reads with MiXCR, one entry per CDR3 protein. The sample contains around 25,000 distinct CDR3 sequences, more than 25% of which appear only once. These receptors have no known antigen. This specimen was CD4+ T cells from blood, cultured in vitro, taken about 7 months after SARS-CoV-2 vaccination. The source of these receptors is a human donor who had recovered from COVID-19. Both conserved end residues are part of each CDR3. D genes are given only for firm matches. Rows may omit the clone size; those that give it use once, few, many or a size class.

TRBD2 few TRBJ2-3 TRBV10-1 CASSETSGLSTDTQYF TGCGCCAGCAGTGAGACTAGCGGGCTTAGCACAGATACGCAGTATTTT
TRBD2 . TRBJ2-7 TRBV6-1 CATSRGVAGDEQYF TGTGCCACCTCCCGCGGGGTAGCGGGAGACGAGCAGTACTTC
TRBD2 . TRBJ2-1 TRBV20-1 CSARGGAGWSSYNEQFF TGCAGTGCTAGAGGAGGAGCGGGGTGGAGCTCCTACAATGAGCAGTTCTTC
TRBD2 few TRBJ2-7 TRBV20-1 CSASVGGRPYEQYF TGCAGTGCTAGTGTTGGCGGGAGGCCCTACGAGCAGTACTTC
. few TRBJ2-5 TRBV29-1 CSVGRETQYF TGCAGCGTTGGGAGGGAGACCCAGTACTTC
. . TRBJ2-4 TRBV15 CATSRELFPGDIQYF TGTGCCACCAGCAGAGAGCTCTTTCCGGGGGACATTCAGTACTTC
TRBD2 few TRBJ2-6 TRBV27 CATGGIGVSGANVLTF TGTGCCACCGGGGGGATTGGGGTCTCCGGGGCCAACGTCCTGACTTTC
. medium-sized TRBJ1-6 TRBV7-2 CASSLVGSGEPLHF TGTGCCAGCAGCTTAGTAGGGTCAGGGGAGCCCCTCCACTTT
. few TRBJ2-5 TRBV2 CASSAGGTQYF TGTGCCAGCAGTGCGGGTGGGACCCAGTACTTC
TRBD2 . TRBJ2-1 TRBV20-1 CSAAMTSGWEGEQFF TGCAGTGCCGCGATGACTAGCGGGTGGGAGGGTGAGCAGTTCTTC
. few TRBJ2-7 TRBV28 CASSPRGRSSYEQYF TGTGCCAGCAGTCCCCGCGGCAGGAGCTCCTACGAGCAGTACTTC
. few TRBJ2-1 TRBV20-1 CSAANNEQFF TGCAGTGCTGCCAACAATGAGCAGTTCTTC
. . TRBJ2-6 TRBV28 CASRSRGRRDSGANVLTF TGTGCCAGCAGATCCCGGGGACGCCGGGACTCTGGGGCCAACGTCCTGACTTTC
TRBD2 . TRBJ2-7 TRBV10-3 CAISEASGTYEQYF TGTGCCATCAGTGAGGCTAGCGGTACGTACGAGCAGTACTTC
. . TRBJ2-7 TRBV4-3 CASSQVSFSYEQYF TGCGCCAGCAGCCAAGTGAGTTTTTCCTACGAGCAGTACTTC
TRBD1 . TRBJ2-5 TRBV12-3/TRBV12-4 CASSNPGQGGETQYF TGTGCCAGCAGCAACCCGGGACAGGGAGGGGAGACCCAGTACTTC
. . TRBJ2-3 TRBV7-2 CASSLAGTEQAQYF TGTGCCAGCAGCTTAGCGGGGACTGAACAAGCGCAGTATTTT
. . TRBJ2-5 TRBV28 CASSFGGPLGETQYF TGTGCCAGCAGTTTCGGAGGGCCCCTGGGGGAGACCCAGTACTTC
TRBD2 . TRBJ2-7 TRBV7-3 CASSFEAGEEQYF TGTGCCAGCAGCTTCGAAGCGGGGGAAGAGCAGTACTTC
. few TRBJ2-7 TRBV7-2 CASSLAVEQEQYF TGTGCCAGCAGCTTAGCCGTGGAGCAGGAGCAGTACTTC
. few TRBJ1-1 TRBV18 CASWPGRNTEAFF TGTGCCAGCTGGCCAGGGAGGAACACTGAAGCTTTCTTT
. once TRBJ1-2 TRBV28 CASSFSFYGYAF TGTGCCAGCAGTTTCAGCTTCTATGGCTACGCCTTC
. few TRBJ2-3 TRBV20-1 CSAKLSVPADTQYF TGCAGTGCTAAGCTTTCAGTCCCGGCAGATACGCAGTATTTT
TRBD1 medium-sized TRBJ1-5 TRBV27 CASSPAGGAKPQHF TGTGCCAGCAGTCCCGCAGGGGGCGCGAAGCCCCAGCATTTT
TRBD2 once TRBJ2-5 TRBV20-1 CSARPLASGAQGTQYF TGCAGTGCTAGGCCCCTGGCTAGCGGGGCACAAGGGACCCAGTACTTC
TRBD1 once TRBJ1-1 TRBV7-9 CASSSTAPGVRDRRVTEAFF TGTGCCAGCAGCTCGACCGCGCCGGGGGTCCGGGACAGGAGGGTAACTGAAGCTTTCTTT
. few TRBJ1-5 TRBV7-8 CASSFRGYGNQPQHF TGTGCCAGCAGCTTCAGGGGTTACGGCAATCAGCCCCAGCATTTT
. few TRBJ2-7 TRBV7-2 CASNPTGFYEQYF TGTGCCAGCAACCCCACAGGGTTCTACGAGCAGTACTTC
TRBD1 . TRBJ1-2 TRBV20-1 CSARPPGQGKHGYTF TGCAGTGCTAGACCCCCTGGACAGGGAAAACATGGCTACACCTTC
. . TRBJ2-2 TRBV20-1 CSARMGGRELFF TGCAGTGCTAGAATGGGAGGCCGGGAGCTGTTTTTT
. . TRBJ2-7 TRBV28 CASSSRFYEQYF TGTGCCAGCAGTTCCCGATTCTACGAGCAGTACTTC
. . TRBJ1-1 TRBV19 CASSIANRVAEAFF TGTGCCAGTAGTATAGCTAACAGGGTGGCTGAAGCTTTCTTT
. medium-sized TRBJ2-5 TRBV7-2 CASSWGTETQYF TGTGCCAGCAGCTGGGGGACGGAGACCCAGTACTTC
. . TRBJ2-1 TRBV28 CASAPSPGYNEQFF TGTGCCAGCGCTCCGAGTCCGGGGTACAATGAGCAGTTCTTC
. few TRBJ1-5 TRBV10-3 CAISETTGVGQPQHF TGTGCCATCAGTGAGACCACAGGCGTCGGCCAGCCCCAGCATTTT